This T cell receptor (beta chain) came from a study of blood T cell repertoires in COVID-19. Germline-derived CDR1 and CDR2 are SGHKS and YYEKEE (reference sequence). The CDR3 is 15 amino acids. With 1 base clipped from V and 3 bases from J, the junction kept 6 bases outside the gene matches. Using immunoSEQ multiplex PCR, the repertoire was profiled, and TCRdb retains in-frame clones only, with some absent. The data show a few hundred thousand clones, 85% to 90% seen once. Those enrolled, adults aged roughly 18 to 89 years, came from around 24 US areas. Sample: PBMCs or T cells enriched from blood (not recorded which). This clonotype was obtained from a man between 18 and 35 years old who had recovered from COVID-19. The V and J genes are TRBV5-5 and TRBJ2-7; TRBD2 aligns across 8 bases. CDR3 in amino acids: CASSLMGLGVYEQYF. The CDR3 DNA is TGTGCCAGCAGCTTGATGGGACTAGGGGTCTACGAGCAGTACTTC.